There are a few counts of the clone carrying this TCR beta chain. Its antigen is unidentified. With a J-beta primer mix and a sample-barcoded 5' primer, a second PCR ran about 6 to 11 cycles. TCRdb reanalysed the 5' RACE reads using MiXCR and keeps one entry per CDR3 protein. The sample records some 710,000 distinct CDR3 sequences, 22% being singletons. The record originates from a study of blood T cells in healthy people across ages. About the study: Every two T cells gave about one barcoded beta molecule via template switching.

CDR1 is SQVTM and CDR2 is ANQGSEA in the germline V gene. With V trimmed by 5 bases and J by 8 bases, 10 bases remained unmatched. The CDR3 is made up of 13 amino acids. Study observations and caveats: Per-million-T-cell TCR beta diversity fell roughly linearly with age.

Healthy Caucasian individuals from Russia aged about 6 to 90 were enrolled as donors. Per sample, at least 5 micrograms of total RNA were extracted. This chain links TRBV29-1 with TRBJ2-3, with 7 bases fitting TRBD2. This TCR was sampled from a man between 70 and 80 years old in good health. The material sequenced was blood. DNA of the CDR3: TGCAGCGTTTCGATGGGGGGGGATAGTACGCAGTATTTT. It specifies CSVSMGGDSTQYF.